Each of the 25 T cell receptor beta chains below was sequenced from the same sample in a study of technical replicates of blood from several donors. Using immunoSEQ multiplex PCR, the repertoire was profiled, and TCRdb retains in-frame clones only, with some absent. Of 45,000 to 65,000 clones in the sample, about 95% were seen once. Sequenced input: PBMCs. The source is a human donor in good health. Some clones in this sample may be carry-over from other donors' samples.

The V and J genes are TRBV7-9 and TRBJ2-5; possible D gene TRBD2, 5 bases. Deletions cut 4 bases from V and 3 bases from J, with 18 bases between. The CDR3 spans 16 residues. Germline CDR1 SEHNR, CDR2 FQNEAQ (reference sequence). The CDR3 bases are TGTGCCAGCAGCTCCCCGCCGGTGGAGGTGGAAGAGACCCAGTACTTC. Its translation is CASSSPPVEVEETQYF.

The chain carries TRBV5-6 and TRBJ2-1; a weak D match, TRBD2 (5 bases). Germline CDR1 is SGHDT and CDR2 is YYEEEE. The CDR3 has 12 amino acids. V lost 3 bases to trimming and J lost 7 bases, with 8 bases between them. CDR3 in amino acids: CASSSDLNEQFF. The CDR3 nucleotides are TGTGCCAGCAGCTCGGACTTAAATGAGCAGTTCTTC.

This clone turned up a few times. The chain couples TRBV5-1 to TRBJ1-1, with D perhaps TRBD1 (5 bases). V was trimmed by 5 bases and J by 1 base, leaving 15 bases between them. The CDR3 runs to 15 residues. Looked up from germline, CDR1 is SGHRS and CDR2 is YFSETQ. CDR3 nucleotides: TGCGCCAGCAGGCGCGTAGGGAGGGGGAACACTGAAGCTTTCTTT. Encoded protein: CASRRVGRGNTEAFF. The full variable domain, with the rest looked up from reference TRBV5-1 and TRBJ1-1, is KAGVTQTPRYLIKTRGQQVTLSCSPISGHRSVSWYQQTPGQGLQFLFEYFSETQRNKGNFPGRFSGRQFSNSRSEMNVSTLELGDSALYLCASRRVGRGNTEAFFGQGTRLTVV.

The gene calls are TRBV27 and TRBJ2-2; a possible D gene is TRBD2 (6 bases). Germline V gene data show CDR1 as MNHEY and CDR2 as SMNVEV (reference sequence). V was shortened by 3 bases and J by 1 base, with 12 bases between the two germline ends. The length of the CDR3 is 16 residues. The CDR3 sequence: CASSFMVGGNTGELFF. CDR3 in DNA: TGTGCCAGCAGTTTTATGGTGGGGGGGAACACCGGGGAGCTGTTTTTT.

CDR3 sequence: CASSSDTGLARETQYF. CDR3 coding DNA: TGTGCCAGCAGCTCAGATACGGGACTAGCTCGGGAGACCCAGTACTTC. The V call is TRBV5-6, the J call TRBJ2-5; 9 nucleotides agree with TRBD2. There are 16 residues in the CDR3. The V and J ends lost 3 bases and 5 bases, in that order; junction bases with no gene match: 11. Germline CDR1 and CDR2: SGHDT and YYEEEE.

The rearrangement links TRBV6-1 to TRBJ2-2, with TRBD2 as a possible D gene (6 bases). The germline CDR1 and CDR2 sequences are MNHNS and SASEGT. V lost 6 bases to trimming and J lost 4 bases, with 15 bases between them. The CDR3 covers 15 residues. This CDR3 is CASREGTAGTGELFF. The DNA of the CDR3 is TGTGCCAGCAGGGAGGGGACGGCCGGCACCGGGGAGCTGTTTTTT.

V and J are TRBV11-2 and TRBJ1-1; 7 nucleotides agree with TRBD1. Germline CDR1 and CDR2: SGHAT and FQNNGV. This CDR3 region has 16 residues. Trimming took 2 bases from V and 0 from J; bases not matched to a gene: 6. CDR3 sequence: CASSLRFGTVNTEAFF. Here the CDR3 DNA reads TGTGCCAGCAGCTTAAGATTTGGGACAGTGAACACTGAAGCTTTCTTT.

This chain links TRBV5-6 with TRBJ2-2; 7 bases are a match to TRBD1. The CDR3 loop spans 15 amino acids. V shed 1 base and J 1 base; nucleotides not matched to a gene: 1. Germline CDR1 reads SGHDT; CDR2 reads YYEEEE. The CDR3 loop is CASSLTGVNTGELFF. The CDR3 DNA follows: TGTGCCAGCAGCTTGACAGGGGTGAACACCGGGGAGCTGTTTTTT.

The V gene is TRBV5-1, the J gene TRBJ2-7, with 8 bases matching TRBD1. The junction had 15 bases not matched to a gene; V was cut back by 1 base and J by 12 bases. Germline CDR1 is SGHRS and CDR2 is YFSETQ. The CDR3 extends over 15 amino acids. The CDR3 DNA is TGCGCCAGCAGCTTGCCCAGCGCAGGGGGCGAAACGGCGTACTTC. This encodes CASSLPSAGGETAYF.

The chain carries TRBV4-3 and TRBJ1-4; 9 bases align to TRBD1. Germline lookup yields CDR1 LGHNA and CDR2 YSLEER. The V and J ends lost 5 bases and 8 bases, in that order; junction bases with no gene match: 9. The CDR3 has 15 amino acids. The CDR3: CASSSRDRVGEKLFF. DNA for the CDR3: TGCGCCAGCAGCTCACGGGACAGGGTTGGGGAAAAACTGTTTTTT.

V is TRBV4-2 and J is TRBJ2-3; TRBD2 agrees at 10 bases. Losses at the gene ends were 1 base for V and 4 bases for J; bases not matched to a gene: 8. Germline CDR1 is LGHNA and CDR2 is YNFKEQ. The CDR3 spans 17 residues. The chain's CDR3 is CASSQGESSGRSDTQYF. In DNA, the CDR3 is TGTGCCAGCAGCCAAGGGGAATCTAGCGGGAGATCAGATACGCAGTATTTT.

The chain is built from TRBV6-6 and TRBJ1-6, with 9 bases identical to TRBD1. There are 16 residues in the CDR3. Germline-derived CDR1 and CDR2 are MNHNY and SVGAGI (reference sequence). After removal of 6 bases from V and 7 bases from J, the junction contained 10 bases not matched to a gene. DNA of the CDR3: TGTGCCAGCAGAGGCGGAGTAGGACAGGGGAATTCACCCCTCCACTTT. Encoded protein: CASRGGVGQGNSPLHF.

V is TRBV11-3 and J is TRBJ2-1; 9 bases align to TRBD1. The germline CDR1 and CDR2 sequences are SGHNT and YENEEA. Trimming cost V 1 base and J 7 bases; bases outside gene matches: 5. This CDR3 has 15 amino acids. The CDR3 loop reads CASSLGDRATNEQFF. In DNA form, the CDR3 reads TGTGCCAGCAGCTTAGGGGACAGGGCTACTAATGAGCAGTTCTTC. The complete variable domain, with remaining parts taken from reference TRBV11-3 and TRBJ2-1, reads EAGVVQSPRYKIIEKKQPVAFWCNPISGHNTLYWYLQNLGQGPELLIRYENEEAVDDSQLPKDRFSAERLKGVDSTLKIQPAELGDSAVYLCASSLGDRATNEQFFGPGTRLTVL.

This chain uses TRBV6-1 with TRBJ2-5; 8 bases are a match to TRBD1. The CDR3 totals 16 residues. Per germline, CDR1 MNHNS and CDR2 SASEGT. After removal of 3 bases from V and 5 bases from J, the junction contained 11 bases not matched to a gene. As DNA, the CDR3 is TGTGCCAGCAGTGACTGGACAGGGCCCACCAGTGAGACCCAGTACTTC. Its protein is CASSDWTGPTSETQYF.

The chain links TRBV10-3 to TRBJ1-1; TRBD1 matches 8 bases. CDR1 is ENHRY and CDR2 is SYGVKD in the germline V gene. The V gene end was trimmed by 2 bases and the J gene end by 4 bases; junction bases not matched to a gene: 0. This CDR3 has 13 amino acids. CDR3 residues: CAISEGQGTEAFF. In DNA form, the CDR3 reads TGTGCCATCAGTGAGGGACAGGGCACTGAAGCTTTCTTT.

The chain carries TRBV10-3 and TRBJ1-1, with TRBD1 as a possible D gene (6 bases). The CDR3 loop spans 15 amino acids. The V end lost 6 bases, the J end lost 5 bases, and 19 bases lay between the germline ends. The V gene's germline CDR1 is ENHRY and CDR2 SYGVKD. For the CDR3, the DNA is TGTGCCATCAGCGAGAGGGGCAGGGGATGGACTGAAGCTTTCTTT. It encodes CAISERGRGWTEAFF.

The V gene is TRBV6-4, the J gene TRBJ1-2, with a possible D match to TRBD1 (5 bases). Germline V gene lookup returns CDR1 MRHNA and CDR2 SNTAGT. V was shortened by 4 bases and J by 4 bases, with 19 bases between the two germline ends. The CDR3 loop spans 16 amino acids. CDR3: CASSVGPGGPGYGYTF. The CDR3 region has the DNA TGTGCCAGCAGTGTGGGCCCCGGGGGACCGGGCTATGGCTACACCTTC.

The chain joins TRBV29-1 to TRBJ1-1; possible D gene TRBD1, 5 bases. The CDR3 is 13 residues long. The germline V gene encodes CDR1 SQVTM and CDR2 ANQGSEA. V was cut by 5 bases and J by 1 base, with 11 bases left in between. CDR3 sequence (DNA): TGCAGCGTTCGTGAGACAGCGAACACTGAAGCTTTCTTT. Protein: CSVRETANTEAFF. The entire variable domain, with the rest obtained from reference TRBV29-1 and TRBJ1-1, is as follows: SAVISQKPSRDICQRGTSLTIQCQVDSQVTMMFWYRQQPGQSLTLIATANQGSEATYESGFVIDKFPISRPNLTFSTLTVSNMSPEDSSIYLCSVRETANTEAFFGQGTRLTVV.

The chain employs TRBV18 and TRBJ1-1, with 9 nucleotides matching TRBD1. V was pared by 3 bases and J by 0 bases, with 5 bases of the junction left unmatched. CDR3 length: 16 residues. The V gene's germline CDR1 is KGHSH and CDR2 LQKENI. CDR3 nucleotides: TGTGCCAGCTCACCGGGACAGGGAAACATGAACACTGAAGCTTTCTTT. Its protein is CASSPGQGNMNTEAFF.

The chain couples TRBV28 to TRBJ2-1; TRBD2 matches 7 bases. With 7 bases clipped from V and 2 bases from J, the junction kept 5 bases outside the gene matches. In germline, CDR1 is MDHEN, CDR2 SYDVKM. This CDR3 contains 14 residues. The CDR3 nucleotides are TGTGCCAGCATGGAGGGAGGGCCCTACAATGAGCAGTTCTTC. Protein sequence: CASMEGGPYNEQFF.

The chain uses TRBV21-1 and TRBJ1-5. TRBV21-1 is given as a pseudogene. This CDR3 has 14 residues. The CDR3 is CASSLSREGQPQHF. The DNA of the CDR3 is TGTGCCAGCAGCCTAAGCAGGGAGGGTCAGCCCCAGCATTTT.

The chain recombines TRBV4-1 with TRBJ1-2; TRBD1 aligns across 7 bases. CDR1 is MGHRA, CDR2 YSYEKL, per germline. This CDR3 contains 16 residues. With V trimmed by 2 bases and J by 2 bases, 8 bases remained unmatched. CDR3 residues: CASSQPRDRLNYGYTF. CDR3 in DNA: TGCGCCAGCAGCCAACCCCGGGACAGACTAAACTATGGCTACACCTTC.

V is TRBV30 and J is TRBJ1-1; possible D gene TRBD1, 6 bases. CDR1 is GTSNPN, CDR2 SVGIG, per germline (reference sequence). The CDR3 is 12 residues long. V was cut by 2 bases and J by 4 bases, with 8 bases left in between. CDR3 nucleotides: TGTGCCTGGAGTCCAGGGGTCACTGAAGCTTTCTTT. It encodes CAWSPGVTEAFF.

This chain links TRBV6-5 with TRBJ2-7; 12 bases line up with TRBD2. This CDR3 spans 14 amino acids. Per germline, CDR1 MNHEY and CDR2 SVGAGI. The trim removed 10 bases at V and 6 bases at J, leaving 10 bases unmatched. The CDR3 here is CAISSGREAAEQYF. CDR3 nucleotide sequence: TGTGCCATCTCTAGCGGGAGGGAGGCGGCCGAGCAGTACTTC.

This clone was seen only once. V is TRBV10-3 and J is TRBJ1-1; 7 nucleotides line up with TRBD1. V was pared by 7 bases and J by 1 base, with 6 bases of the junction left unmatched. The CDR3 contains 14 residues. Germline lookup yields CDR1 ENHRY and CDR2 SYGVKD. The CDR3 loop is CAIKTTGTNTEAFF. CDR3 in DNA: TGTGCCATCAAAACGACAGGGACGAACACTGAAGCTTTCTTT.